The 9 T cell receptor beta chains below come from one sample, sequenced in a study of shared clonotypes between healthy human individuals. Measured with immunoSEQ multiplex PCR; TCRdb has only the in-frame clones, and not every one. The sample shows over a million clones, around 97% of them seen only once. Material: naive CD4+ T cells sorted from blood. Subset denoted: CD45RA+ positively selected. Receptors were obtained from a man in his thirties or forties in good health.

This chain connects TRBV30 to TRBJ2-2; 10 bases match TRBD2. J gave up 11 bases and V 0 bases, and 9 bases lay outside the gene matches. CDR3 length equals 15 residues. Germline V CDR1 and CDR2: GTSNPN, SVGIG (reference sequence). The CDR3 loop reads CAWSVRTSGRVELFF. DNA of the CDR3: TGTGCCTGGAGTGTCAGGACTAGCGGAAGGGTAGAGCTGTTTTTT.

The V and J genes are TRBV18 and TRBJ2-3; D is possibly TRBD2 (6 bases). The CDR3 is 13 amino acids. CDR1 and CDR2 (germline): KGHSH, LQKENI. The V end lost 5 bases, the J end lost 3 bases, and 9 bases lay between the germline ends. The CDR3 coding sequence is TGTGCCAGCTCATCGGGACTGACAGATACGCAGTATTTT. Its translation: CASSSGLTDTQYF.

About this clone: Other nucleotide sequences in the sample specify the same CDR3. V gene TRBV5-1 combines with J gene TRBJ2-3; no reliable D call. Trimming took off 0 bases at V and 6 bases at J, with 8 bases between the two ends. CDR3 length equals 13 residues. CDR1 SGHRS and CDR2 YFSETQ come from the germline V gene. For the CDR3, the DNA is TGCGCCAGCAGCTTGGAGGGAACGGATACGCAGTATTTT. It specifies CASSLEGTDTQYF.

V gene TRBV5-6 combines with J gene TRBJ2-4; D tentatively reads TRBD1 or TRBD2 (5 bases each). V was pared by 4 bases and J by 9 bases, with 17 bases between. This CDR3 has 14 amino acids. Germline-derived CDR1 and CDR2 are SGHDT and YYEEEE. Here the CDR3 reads CASSVDPLGTIQYF. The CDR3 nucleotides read TGTGCCAGCAGCGTGGATCCACTGGGGACCATTCAGTACTTC.

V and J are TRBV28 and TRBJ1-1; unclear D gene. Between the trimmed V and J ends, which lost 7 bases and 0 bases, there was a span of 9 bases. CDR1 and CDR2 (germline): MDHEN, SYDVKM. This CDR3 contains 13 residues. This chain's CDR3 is CASTGTLNTEAFF. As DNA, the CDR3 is TGTGCCAGCACCGGTACATTGAACACTGAAGCTTTCTTT.

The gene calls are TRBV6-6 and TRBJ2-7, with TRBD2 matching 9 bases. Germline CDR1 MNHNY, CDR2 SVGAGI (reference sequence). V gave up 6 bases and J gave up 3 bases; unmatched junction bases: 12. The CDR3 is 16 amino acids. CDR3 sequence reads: CASRPTIAGDVYEQYF. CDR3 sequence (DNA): TGTGCCAGCAGGCCTACCATAGCGGGAGACGTCTACGAGCAGTACTTC.

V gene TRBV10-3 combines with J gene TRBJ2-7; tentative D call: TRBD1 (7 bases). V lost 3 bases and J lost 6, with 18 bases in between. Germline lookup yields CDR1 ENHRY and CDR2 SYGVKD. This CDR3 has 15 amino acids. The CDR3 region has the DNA TGTGCCATCAGTGAAGGGGGCGGGGCCCGTGCCGAGCAGTACTTC. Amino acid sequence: CAISEGGGARAEQYF.

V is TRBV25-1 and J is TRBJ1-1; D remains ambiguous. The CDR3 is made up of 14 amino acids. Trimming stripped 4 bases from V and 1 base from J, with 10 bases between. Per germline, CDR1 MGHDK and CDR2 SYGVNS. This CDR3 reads CASSVHGGNTEAFF. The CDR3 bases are TGTGCCAGCAGTGTTCATGGTGGGAACACTGAAGCTTTCTTT.

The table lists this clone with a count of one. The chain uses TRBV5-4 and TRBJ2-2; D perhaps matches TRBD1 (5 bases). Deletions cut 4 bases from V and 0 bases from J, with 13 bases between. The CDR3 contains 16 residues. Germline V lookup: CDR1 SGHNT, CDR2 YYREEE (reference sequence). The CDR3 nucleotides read TGTGCCAGCAGCCCCACATTACAGGCGAACACCGGGGAGCTGTTTTTT. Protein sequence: CASSPTLQANTGELFF.